The clone carrying this TCR beta chain was observed at least ten times. Its antigen is unidentified. One entry per CDR3 protein, called by TCRdb with MiXCR from the 5' RACE reads. The table lists about 27,000 distinct CDR3 sequences, less than 8% of them singletons. The data derive from a study of T-cell memory formation after mild COVID-19. Study background: For the most part, TCR clusters were specific to one donor.

This CDR3 has 16 residues. Germline V CDR1 and CDR2: SGHTA, FQGNSA. V shed 2 bases, J shed 9 bases, and the junction held 8 bases outside the gene matches. Study-level points and caveats: Mostly located in CM and EM were contracting CD4+ clones, with contracting CD8+ clones located in EMRA.

The receptor's source is an adult woman who had mild COVID-19 (a few samples of this study predate the infection). Cell type and time point are not known. The sample comprised PBMCs or a T cell subset sorted from them (not recorded which). The J gene is TRBJ2-1, the V gene TRBV7-2; the match to TRBD2 covers 12 bases. The CDR3 loop is CASSLFASGRASEQFF. In DNA, the CDR3 is TGTGCCAGCAGCTTATTTGCTAGCGGGAGGGCTAGTGAGCAGTTCTTC.